This T cell receptor beta chain was documented in a study of OX40 agonist ivuxolimab in advanced cancers. Broader study findings: In CD8+ T cells, expanded clones were on average more numerous than in CD4+. The authors did not determine the antigen specificity of the expanded peripheral T cells.

Method: immunoSEQ multiplex PCR; TCRdb's copy keeps in-frame clones and lacks some. The sample holds around 63,000 clones, nearly 90% seen once. The CDR3 loop spans 15 amino acids. The germline gives CDR1 LGHNA, CDR2 YSLEER. J lost 4 bases, V lost 1 base, and 0 bases had no gene match. On this clone: The antigen is not known.

Autoimmune disease history or systemic immunosuppression excluded patients. The sequence was obtained from an adult with an advanced solid tumor such as melanoma, head and neck, liver or kidney cancer. The chain links TRBV4-3 to TRBJ2-3; the match to TRBD2 covers 12 bases. The material was CD4+ or CD8+ T cells sorted from blood, obtained in a trial of the OX40 agonist ivuxolimab. This chain's CDR3 is CASSQGLAGADTQYF. The CDR3 nucleotides are TGCGCCAGCAGCCAAGGACTAGCGGGAGCAGATACGCAGTATTTT.